The clone carrying this TCR beta chain was counted only a few times. The antigen is unknown. This entry comes from a study of identical twins. Overall study results and limits: In zero-insertion analyses, partial confounding could arise from invariant MAIT and iNKT cells. Rather than following the same donors, the conclusions depended on cross-sectional statistical analysis.

A universal primer site was added by template switching, and unique molecular identifiers were carried by the cDNA. TCRdb processed the 5' RACE reads anew with MiXCR; each CDR3 protein has one entry. The sample comprises approximately 500,000 distinct CDR3 sequences, more than 20% of which are singletons, and around 3% rests with the top ten. The J segment lost 5 bases and the V segment lost 5 bases, leaving 3 bases of the junction unmatched. The CDR3 contains 13 residues. These same records also appear under a second study, on T cells expressing NK-cell markers. That work states: Just one sequenced donor of eight was HCMV-seronegative, while seven were seropositive.

This sequence originates from a woman aged 18 to 35 in good health. The chain has TRBV12-3 or TRBV12-4 and TRBJ1-5, with 7 positions matching TRBD1. The sequenced sample was CD4+ T cells sorted from blood. The chain's CDR3 is CASSGGGDQPQHF. In DNA form, the CDR3 reads TGTGCCAGCAGTGGAGGGGGCGATCAGCCCCAGCATTTT.